This TCR beta chain was identified in a study of T cells after yellow fever vaccination. General study findings and limits: Subsequent booster samples again held most clones from primary vaccination (96% CD4, roughly 90% CD8).

Germline V gene sequence: CDR1 SGHAT, CDR2 FQDESV (reference sequence). V dropped 1 base and J dropped 4 bases, with 8 bases sitting between them. This CDR3 region has 13 residues. TCR cDNA was made by 5'RACE template switching, adding a universal primer site and UMIs. TCRdb recomputed calls from the 5' RACE reads with MiXCR, one row per CDR3 protein. Here the sample spans 80,000 to 100,000 distinct CDR3 sequences, approximately 9% being singletons. This sample comprised CD8+ T cells not binding an NS4B(214-222) dextramer, sorted from PBMCs, obtained roughly 15 days after the first yellow fever vaccination. This TCR came from a man younger than 35 who received the YFV17D yellow fever vaccine. J is TRBJ2-7 and V is TRBV11-1; no reliable D call. Written as DNA, the CDR3 is TGTGCCAGCAGCTTAGACAGATCGTACGAGCAGTACTTC. Protein sequence: CASSLDRSYEQYF.